A single sample gave rise to the 13 T cell receptor beta chains below, sequenced in a study of cytomegalovirus exposure and HLA in healthy donors. In the PCR, 60 Vbeta and 13 Jbeta primers were used. Clones were sequenced by immunoSEQ multiplex PCR, and TCRdb holds only the in-frame ones, with some missing. The data hold 150,000 to 200,000 clones, with around 79% observed a single time. The sample taken for sequencing was PBMCs. These receptors all come from a woman between 50 and 59 years old in good health and CMV-seronegative.

This chain uses TRBV2 with TRBJ2-7, with a weak D call TRBD2 (6 bases). Germline V CDR1 and CDR2: SNHLY, FYNNEI. The CDR3 contains 14 residues. V was cut by 6 bases and J by 3 bases, with 15 bases left in between. CDR3 residues: CASSPGLLIYEQYF. The CDR3 DNA is TGTGCCAGCAGCCCGGGACTCTTAATCTACGAGCAGTACTTC.

The chain recombines TRBV5-8 with TRBJ1-1; D gene unclear. The CDR3 runs 13 residues. Germline CDR1 is SGHTS and CDR2 is YDEGEE. The V end lost 0 bases, the J end lost 7 bases, and 10 bases lay between the germline ends. The DNA of the CDR3 is TGTGCCAGCAGCTTGGTACAGACCAGTGAAGCTTTCTTT. This gives the protein CASSLVQTSEAFF.

The table lists this clone with a few counts. The chain combines TRBV14 with TRBJ2-7, with a possible D match to TRBD2 (5 bases). Trimming stripped 2 bases from V and 10 bases from J, with 9 bases between. This CDR3 has 11 residues. Germline CDR1 SGHDN, CDR2 FVKESK. Here the CDR3 DNA reads TGTGCCAGCAGCCAAAGGAGGATACAGTACTTC. Translated: CASSQRRIQYF.

Only a few counts were recorded for this clone. V gene TRBV7-6 combines with J gene TRBJ2-1; 11 nucleotides align to TRBD1. V shed 3 bases and J 2 bases; nucleotides not matched to a gene: 0. The CDR3 loop spans 15 amino acids. Germline values: CDR1 SGHVS, CDR2 FNYEAQ. The CDR3, as DNA: TGTGCCAGCAGCTTGGGACAGGGGGCCTACAATGAGCAGTTCTTC. Amino acids: CASSLGQGAYNEQFF.

The V gene is TRBV4-1, the J gene TRBJ1-2, with D unresolved. The germline V gene has CDR1 MGHRA and CDR2 YSYEKL. The CDR3 sequence is 12 residues long. V lost 7 bases and J lost 1, with 7 bases in between. CDR3: CASNSNNYGYTF. The CDR3 DNA sequence: TGCGCCAGCAACTCGAATAACTATGGCTACACCTTC.

CDR3 amino acids: CASAGGWVPHTQYF. CDR3 in DNA: TGTGCCAGCGCGGGGGGGTGGGTCCCCCATACGCAGTATTTT. The rearrangement links TRBV13 to TRBJ2-3; 9 nucleotides line up with TRBD2. The CDR3 has 14 amino acids. Germline CDR1 PRHDT, CDR2 FYEKMQ (reference sequence). J was trimmed by 7 bases and V by 8 bases; bases with no gene match: 10. The whole variable domain, filled in from reference TRBV13 and TRBJ2-3, reads AAGVIQSPRHLIKEKRETATLKCYPIPRHDTVYWYQQGPGQDPQFLISFYEKMQSDKGSIPDRFSAQQFSDYHSELNMSSLELGDSALYFCASAGGWVPHTQYFGPGTRLTVL.

The V and J genes are TRBV5-1 and TRBJ1-5; tentative D call: TRBD1 (6 bases). V lost 4 bases to trimming and J lost 0 bases, with 8 bases between them. The length of the CDR3 is 14 residues. CDR1 and CDR2 (germline): SGHRS, YFSETQ. For the CDR3, the DNA is TGCGCCAGCAGCCCGGACAGTAGCAATCAGCCCCAGCATTTT. Translated, it gives CASSPDSSNQPQHF.

The chain uses TRBV7-9 and TRBJ2-1; D remains ambiguous. The CDR3 has 13 amino acids. V was cut by 5 bases and J by 13 bases, with 18 bases left in between. The germline V gene has CDR1 SEHNR and CDR2 FQNEAQ (reference sequence). This CDR3 reads CASSLLSQSEQFF. Here the CDR3 DNA reads TGTGCCAGCAGCCTGTTATCCCAAAGCGAACAGTTCTTC.

The CDR3 loop reads CASRPTSTGASGELFF. CDR3 bases: TGCGCCAGCAGGCCGACGTCGACAGGGGCGTCCGGGGAGCTGTTTTTT. The genes are TRBV5-1 and TRBJ2-2, with 8 nucleotides matching TRBD1. The junction had 12 bases not matched to a gene; V was cut back by 5 bases and J by 6 bases. Germline CDR1 reads SGHRS; CDR2 reads YFSETQ. The CDR3 length is 16 residues.

CDR3 loop: CASSQDSGLAGGNTGELFF. For the CDR3, the DNA is TGCGCCAGCAGCCAAGATTCGGGACTAGCGGGGGGGAACACCGGGGAGCTGTTTTTT. The chain employs TRBV4-3 and TRBJ2-2; 15 bases match TRBD2. V lost 0 bases and J lost 1; bases outside the gene matches: 3. The CDR3 extends over 19 amino acids. Germline V lookup: CDR1 LGHNA, CDR2 YSLEER.

V usage is TRBV18 and J usage is TRBJ2-7, with 7 nucleotides matching TRBD1. With 3 bases clipped from V and 4 bases from J, the junction kept 6 bases outside the gene matches. Germline CDR1 KGHSH, CDR2 LQKENI. This CDR3 has 14 residues. The chain's CDR3 is CASSPGTVDYEQYF. The CDR3 region has the DNA TGTGCCAGCTCACCCGGGACAGTGGATTACGAGCAGTACTTC.

The gene calls are TRBV27 and TRBJ2-3; TRBD2 matches at 9 bases. The CDR3 runs to 18 residues. V shed 0 bases and J 0 bases; nucleotides not matched to a gene: 7. From germline, CDR1 is MNHEY and CDR2 SMNVEV (reference sequence). The CDR3 DNA follows: TGTGCCAGCAGTTTATCTAAGACTAGCGGAGTTAGCACAGATACGCAGTATTTT. It codes for CASSLSKTSGVSTDTQYF.

V is TRBV5-4 and J is TRBJ2-7; maybe TRBD1 (6 bases). CDR1 and CDR2 from the germline V gene are SGHNT and YYREEE (reference sequence). V was trimmed by 4 bases and J by 5 bases, leaving 13 bases between them. CDR3 length: 13 amino acids. The CDR3 DNA reads as TGTGCCAGCAGCCGCAGGGGCGGAAACGAGCAGTACTTC. Protein product: CASSRRGGNEQYF.